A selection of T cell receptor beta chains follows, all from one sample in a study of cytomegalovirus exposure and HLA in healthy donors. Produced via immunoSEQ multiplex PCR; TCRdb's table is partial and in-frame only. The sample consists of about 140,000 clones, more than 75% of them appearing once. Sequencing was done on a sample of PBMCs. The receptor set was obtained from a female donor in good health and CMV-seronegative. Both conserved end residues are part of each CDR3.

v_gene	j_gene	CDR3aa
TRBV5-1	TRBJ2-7	CASSLGGNREGEQYF
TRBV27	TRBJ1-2	CASSSQGDKGYGYTF
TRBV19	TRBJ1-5	CASSIRRDQPQHF
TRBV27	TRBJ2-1	CASSPGTGTYNEQFF
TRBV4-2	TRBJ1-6	CASSQGQLNNSPLHF
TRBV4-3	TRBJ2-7	CASSQGWREGYEQYF
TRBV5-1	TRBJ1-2	CASSGWGTGGAFDYGYTF
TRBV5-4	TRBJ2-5	CASSLGDNHRGETQYF
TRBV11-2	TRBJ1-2	CASSLGLRLKGYTF
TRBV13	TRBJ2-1	CASTQAGGQYNEQFF
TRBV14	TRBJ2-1	CASSPRPRDSHNEQFF
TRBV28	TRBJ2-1	CASLPTGYLNEQFF
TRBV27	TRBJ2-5	CASSLSWTSGLWETQYF
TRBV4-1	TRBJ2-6	CASSQVAGSGANVLTF
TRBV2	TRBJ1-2	CASSRGQRNYGYTF
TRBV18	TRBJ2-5	CASSPRETQYF
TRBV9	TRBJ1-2	CASSSSDRGAGYTF
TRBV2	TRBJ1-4	CASSGWTVQDEKLFF
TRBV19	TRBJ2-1	CASSIPQYNEQFF
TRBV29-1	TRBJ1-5	CSVTQGANQPQHF
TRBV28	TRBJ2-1	CASSPGGSSYNEQFF
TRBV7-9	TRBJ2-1	CASSLSNYSGSRDNEQFF
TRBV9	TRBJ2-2	CASSVDGASGRANTGELFF
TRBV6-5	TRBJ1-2	CASRTKGQPPYGYPF
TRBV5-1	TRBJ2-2	CASSFGGQGVVTPNTGELFF
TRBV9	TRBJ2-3	CASSVRGGTDTQYF
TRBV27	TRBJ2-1	CASWNLAGSSYNEQFF
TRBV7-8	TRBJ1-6	CASTSGQINSPLHF
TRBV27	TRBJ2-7	CASSPGQGPYEQYF
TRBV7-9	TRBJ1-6	CASSLAGQRSLGTPLHF
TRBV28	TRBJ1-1	CATDNHQGIRNTEAFF
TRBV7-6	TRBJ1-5	CASSLWSSNQPQHF
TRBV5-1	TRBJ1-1	CASSLGTGEAFF
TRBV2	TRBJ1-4	CASQNEKLFF
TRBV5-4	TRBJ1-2	CASSLGQGGLGYTF
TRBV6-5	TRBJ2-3	CASSPSTTRDTQYF
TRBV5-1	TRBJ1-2	CASSPLRDNVRYYTF
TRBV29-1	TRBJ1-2	CSVENRNYGYTF
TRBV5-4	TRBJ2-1	CASSFDGTPREDEQFF
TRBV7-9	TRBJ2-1	CASSFGLAGVDEQFF
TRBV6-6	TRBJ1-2	CASSPTGQQEGYTF
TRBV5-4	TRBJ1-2	CASSLKGAFGGYTF
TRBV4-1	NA	CASSQDKELAGVMYEQYF
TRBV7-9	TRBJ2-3	CASTPGLAGTDTQYF
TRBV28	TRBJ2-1	CASGRPGGTSNEQFF
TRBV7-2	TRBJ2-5	CASSLGMRSETQYF
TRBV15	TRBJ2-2	CATSRDWGGFGGELFF
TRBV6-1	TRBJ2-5	CASSLELAGEETQYF
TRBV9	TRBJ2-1	CASSVGGWASGGNYNEQFF
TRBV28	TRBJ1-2	CASSLLGGGLYGYTF
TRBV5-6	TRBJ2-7	CASSLGVAGGGEQYF
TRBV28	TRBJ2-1	CASSPVAGPYNEQFF
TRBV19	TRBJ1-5	CASSTQGAGNQPQHF